This TCR beta chain derives from a study of regulatory dendritic cells for organ transplantation. Repertoires were generated with immunoSEQ multiplex PCR, while TCRdb's copy carries only in-frame clones and drops some. The sample records about 30,000 clones, around nine tenths being singletons. Study-wide points: Memory CD8+ clonal expansion seemed more limited with regulatory than mature dendritic cells. Among resting subsets, memory CD8+ cells contained the most alloreactive clonotypes. Memory CD8+ T cells were the most oligoclonal; naive cells were highly diverse.

Note on this clone: No antigen is known for it.

The specimen was naive CD4+ T cells from blood. Subset of the sample: CD45RA+ naive T cells. This sequence was found in a human donor in good health.

The CDR3 protein is CASSRPSPWVRELFF. The CDR3 bases are TGTGCCAGCAGCCGCCCGTCTCCGTGGGTGCGGGAGCTGTTTTTT. This chain connects TRBV11-2 to TRBJ2-2; D not resolved. V was trimmed by 5 bases and J by 9 bases, leaving 19 bases between them. Germline CDR1 SGHAT, CDR2 FQNNGV. CDR3 length: 15 amino acids.